One sample yielded the 14 T cell receptor beta chains listed below, sequenced in a study of cytomegalovirus exposure and HLA in healthy donors. The PCR used 60 Vbeta and 13 Jbeta primers. Method: immunoSEQ multiplex PCR; TCRdb's copy keeps in-frame clones and lacks some. Of 90,000 to 100,000 clones detected, 70% to 90% appear once; the ten largest clones hold 2% to 2.5%. The sample taken for sequencing was PBMCs. The origin of the receptors is a man younger than 35 in good health and CMV-seronegative.

The chain links TRBV6-5 to TRBJ1-5; possible D gene TRBD1, 5 bases. In germline, CDR1 is MNHEY, CDR2 SVGAGI. Trimming cost V 7 bases and J 2 bases, with 12 bases left between them. There are 14 residues in the CDR3. CDR3 in amino acids: CASTSSGGNQPQHF. In DNA, the CDR3 is TGTGCCAGCACCTCCTCGGGGGGCAATCAGCCCCAGCATTTT.

This CDR3 is CASSARVGSYEQYF. For the CDR3, the DNA is TGTGCCAGCAGTGCCAGGGTAGGGTCCTACGAGCAGTACTTC. This rearrangement joins TRBV25-1 to TRBJ2-7; the D gene is possibly TRBD1 (5 bases). Germline CDR1 reads MGHDK; CDR2 reads SYGVNS. CDR3 size: 14 residues. Trimming left V 4 bases short and J 1 base short, with 11 bases between.

The rearrangement uses TRBV7-9 and TRBJ2-1, with D maybe TRBD1 (6 bases). Per germline, CDR1 SEHNR and CDR2 FQNEAQ (reference sequence). CDR3 length: 15 residues. The ends were cut back, 3 bases at V and 4 bases at J, with 13 bases in the middle. CDR3 sequence reads: CASSFPRDTYNEQFF. The CDR3 nucleotides are TGTGCCAGCAGCTTTCCCAGGGACACTTACAATGAGCAGTTCTTC.

The chain is built from TRBV18 and TRBJ1-2; 9 bases map to TRBD1. This CDR3 is built from 14 residues. Germline V lookup: CDR1 KGHSH, CDR2 LQKENI. The V segment lost 3 bases and the J segment 4 bases; nucleotides outside the gene matches: 3. DNA for the CDR3: TGTGCCAGCTCACCTGGACAGGGGAGCTATGGCTACACCTTC. This codes for CASSPGQGSYGYTF.

The V and J genes are TRBV6-4 and TRBJ1-2; 9 bases are a match to TRBD1. The V gene end was trimmed by 3 bases and the J gene end by 4 bases; junction bases not matched to a gene: 0. This CDR3 is built from 13 residues. From germline, CDR1 is MRHNA and CDR2 SNTAGT. The CDR3 protein is CASSETGGYGYTF. The CDR3 bases are TGTGCCAGCAGTGAGACAGGGGGCTATGGCTACACCTTC.

The J gene is TRBJ2-3, the V gene TRBV5-4; TRBD1 matches at 8 bases. Germline CDR1 and CDR2: SGHNT and YYREEE (reference sequence). The CDR3 has 15 amino acids. V trimming: 4 bases; J trimming: 5 bases; junction bases outside the gene matches: 9. The CDR3, as DNA: TGTGCCAGCAGCCCGCCCCCAGGGGGCGAAGATACGCAGTATTTT. Translation gives CASSPPPGGEDTQYF.

DNA for the CDR3: TGTGCCAGCAGCGCCATCGATACGCAGTATTTT. Its protein is CASSAIDTQYF. This chain joins TRBV9 and TRBJ2-3, with no clear D. The CDR3 is 11 amino acids. Germline V gene data show CDR1 as SGDLS and CDR2 as YYNGEE. The V and J ends lost 3 bases and 6 bases respectively, with 5 bases between them. The variable domain in full, with the rest retrieved from reference TRBV9 and TRBJ2-3, is DSGVTQTPKHLITATGQRVTLRCSPRSGDLSVYWYQQSLDQGLQFLIQYYNGEERAKGNILERFSAQQFPDLHSELNLSSLELGDSALYFCASSAIDTQYFGPGTRLTVL.

This clone was seen more than once but under ten times. Its ends do not fully match the called genes, so a read error is possible. The rearrangement links TRBV7-9 to TRBJ1-5; tentatively, D is TRBD1 (6 bases). CDR3 length equals 14 residues. CDR1 is SEHNR, CDR2 FQNEAQ, per germline (reference sequence). The CDR3 DNA sequence: TGTTCCAGCAGCTCCGGGACATCCTTTCAGCCCCAGCATTTT. Its translation: CSSSSGTSFQPQHF.

The chain employs TRBV13 and TRBJ2-3, with 8 nucleotides matching TRBD2. Germline V gives CDR1 PRHDT, CDR2 FYEKMQ (reference sequence). J gave up 9 bases and V 0 bases, and 11 bases lay outside the gene matches. The CDR3 runs 16 residues. The CDR3 nucleotides read TGTGCCAGCAGCTTAGGGAATAGCGGGGTCATGAGGACGCAGTATTTT. It specifies CASSLGNSGVMRTQYF.

This clone has a single count. One end of the junction does not line up with germline, which may come from a read error. The chain links TRBV7-9 to TRBJ2-3, with D possibly TRBD2 on 6 matching bases. Per the germline V gene, CDR1 is SEHNR and CDR2 is FQNEAQ (reference sequence). This CDR3 contains 17 residues. CDR3 sequence (DNA): TGTGCCAGCAGCTTAGTCCAACTAGCTGGGAGCACAGATGCGCAGTATTTT. This translates into CASSLVQLAGSTDAQYF.

The rearrangement uses TRBV7-9 and TRBJ2-7; the D is unclear. V was clipped by 2 bases and J by 1 base, with 15 bases between them. Germline V gene sequence: CDR1 SEHNR, CDR2 FQNEAQ (reference sequence). CDR3 length: 16 amino acids. CDR3 region: CASSLFHSRPSYEQYF. CDR3 coding DNA: TGTGCCAGCAGCTTATTCCATTCCAGGCCTTCCTACGAGCAGTACTTC.

About this clone itself: Different DNA sequences within this sample yield the same CDR3. The chain combines TRBV6-4 with TRBJ1-6; no firm D call. CDR3 length: 11 residues. Germline-derived CDR1 and CDR2 are MRHNA and SNTAGT. The V end was cut by 7 bases, the J end by 9 bases, with 7 bases between. CDR3 amino acids: CASTNFSPLHF. CDR3 coding DNA: TGTGCCAGCACGAACTTTTCACCCCTCCACTTT.

This chain links TRBV6-1 with TRBJ1-4, with D uncertain. The CDR3 totals 15 residues. Trimming left V 2 bases short and J 4 bases short, with 11 bases between. Germline CDR1 and CDR2: MNHNS and SASEGT. The CDR3 bases are TGTGCCAGCAGTGAAAGCCCAGGCCGTAATGAAAAACTGTTTTTT. It yields the protein CASSESPGRNEKLFF.

This chain joins TRBV29-1 and TRBJ1-5; D might be TRBD1 (5 bases). V lost 3 bases, J lost 2 bases, and 8 bases lay in between. From germline, CDR1 is SQVTM and CDR2 ANQGSEA. The CDR3 length is 13 residues. The CDR3 reads CSVETARNQPQHF. The CDR3 bases are TGCAGCGTTGAGACAGCCCGCAATCAGCCCCAGCATTTT.